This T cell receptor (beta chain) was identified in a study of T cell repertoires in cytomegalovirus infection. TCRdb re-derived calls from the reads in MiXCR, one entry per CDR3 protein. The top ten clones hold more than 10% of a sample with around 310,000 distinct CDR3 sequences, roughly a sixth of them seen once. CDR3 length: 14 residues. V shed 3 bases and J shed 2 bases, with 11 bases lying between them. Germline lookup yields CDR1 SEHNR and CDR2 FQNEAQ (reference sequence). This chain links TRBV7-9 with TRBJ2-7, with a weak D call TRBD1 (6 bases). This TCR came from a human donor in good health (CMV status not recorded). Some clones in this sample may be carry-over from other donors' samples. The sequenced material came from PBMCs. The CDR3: CASSFTGHPYEQYF. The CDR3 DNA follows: TGTGCCAGCAGCTTCACGGGACACCCCTACGAGCAGTACTTC. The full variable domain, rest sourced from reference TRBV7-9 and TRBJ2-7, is DTGVSQNPRHKITKRGQNVTFRCDPISEHNRLYWYRQTLGQGPEFLTYFQNEAQLEKSRLLSDRFSAERPKGSFSTLEIQRTEQGDSAMYLCASSFTGHPYEQYFGPGTRLTVT.